This T cell receptor beta chain comes out of a study of blood T cells in healthy people across ages. This clonotype was seen a handful of times. The germline V and J ends were trimmed by 4 bases and 3 bases, with 9 bases remaining between them. CDR3 length: 13 amino acids. Germline CDR1 reads KGHSH; CDR2 reads LQKENI. Combining a sample-barcoded 5' primer with a J-beta primer mix, a second PCR ran for roughly 6 to 12 cycles. Each of the cDNA molecules was tagged by a template-switch adaptor with 12 random nucleotides. Via MiXCR, TCRdb re-called the 5' RACE reads, giving one row per CDR3 protein. The table has about 1.4 million distinct CDR3 sequences, approximately 60% seen once; the top ten hold roughly 7%.

The specimen sequenced was blood. This chain connects TRBV18 to TRBJ2-5, with D tentatively TRBD1 (6 bases). The receptor was isolated from a young man in good health. The CDR3 bases are TGTGCCAGCTCACGACAGGCAGAAGAGACCCAGTACTTC. Encoded protein: CASSRQAEETQYF.